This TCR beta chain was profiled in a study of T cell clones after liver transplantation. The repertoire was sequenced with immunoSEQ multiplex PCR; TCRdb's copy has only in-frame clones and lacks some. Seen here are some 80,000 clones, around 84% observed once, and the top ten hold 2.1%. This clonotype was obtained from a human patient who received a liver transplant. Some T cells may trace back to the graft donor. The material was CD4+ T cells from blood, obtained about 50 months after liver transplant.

CDR3 sequence reads: CASTYRSGGTNEKLFF. CDR3 nucleotides: TGTGCCAGTACCTATCGGAGCGGGGGGACAAATGAAAAACTGTTTTTT. This chain uses TRBV19 with TRBJ1-4; D possibly corresponds to TRBD1 (6 bases). The V gene lost 7 bases and the J gene lost 5 bases, with 20 bases spanning the gap. This CDR3 comprises 16 residues. CDR1 is LNHDA, CDR2 SQIVND, per germline (reference sequence).